The 14 T cell receptor beta chains listed next were all sequenced from one sample in a study of OX40 agonist ivuxolimab in advanced cancers. Assay: immunoSEQ multiplex PCR; the TCRdb copy retains only in-frame clones and omits some. The table has about 53,000 clones, approximately 90% seen once. Sequenced here: CD4+ or CD8+ T cells sorted from blood, sampled in a trial of the OX40 agonist ivuxolimab. The receptor set was obtained from an adult with an advanced solid tumor such as melanoma, head and neck, liver or kidney cancer.

The CDR3 DNA reads TGTGCCTATACACAGGGGCAAGAGACCCAGTACTTC. Its translation: CAYTQGQETQYF. The chain joins TRBV30 to TRBJ2-5; 7 nucleotides align to TRBD1. This CDR3 has 12 residues. V lost 7 bases to trimming and J lost 2 bases; unmatched junction nucleotides: 4. Germline V gene data show CDR1 as GTSNPN and CDR2 as SVGIG (reference sequence).

The chain couples TRBV10-2 to TRBJ2-1, with TRBD2 matching over 9 bases. The CDR3 has 15 amino acids. In germline, CDR1 is WSHSY, CDR2 SAAADI. V was pared by 7 bases and J by 7 bases, with 11 bases of the junction left unmatched. The CDR3 protein is CASTKGGRAGNEQFF. DNA of the CDR3: TGCGCCAGCACAAAAGGCGGGAGGGCCGGGAATGAGCAGTTCTTC.

J is TRBJ2-3 and V is TRBV30, with a possible D match to TRBD2 (6 bases). The CDR3 sequence is 14 residues long. V lost 0 bases, J lost 3 bases, and 10 bases lay in between. CDR1 GTSNPN and CDR2 SVGIG come from the germline V gene (reference sequence). Here the CDR3 DNA reads TGTGCCTGGAGTGTACGGGGGAATACAGATACGCAGTATTTT. This encodes CAWSVRGNTDTQYF. Supplemented by reference TRBV30 and TRBJ2-3, the full variable domain reads SQTIHQWPATLVQPVGSPLSLECTVEGTSNPNLYWYRQAAGRGLQLLFYSVGIGQISSEVPQNLSASRPQDRQFILSSKKLLLSDSGFYLCAWSVRGNTDTQYFGPGTRLTVL.

The rearrangement uses TRBV28 and TRBJ2-5; D unclear. The CDR3 has 13 amino acids. Looked up from germline, CDR1 is MDHEN and CDR2 is SYDVKM. V lost 8 bases to trimming and J lost 7 bases, with 17 bases between them. CDR3 loop: CASSPGGPPTQYF. The CDR3 coding sequence is TGTGCCAGCTCCCCTGGCGGACCCCCGACCCAGTACTTC.

CDR3 in amino acids: CASSAGQEFIYEQYF. In DNA, the CDR3 is TGTGCCAGCAGCGCGGGACAGGAGTTTATCTACGAGCAGTACTTC. The chain recombines TRBV9 with TRBJ2-7; 8 bases match TRBD1. Germline CDR1 and CDR2: SGDLS and YYNGEE. The CDR3 runs 15 residues. The V gene end was trimmed by 3 bases and the J gene end by 3 bases; junction bases not matched to a gene: 8.

V gene TRBV5-1 combines with J gene TRBJ2-2, with D maybe TRBD1 (5 bases). This CDR3 has 17 amino acids. V lost 0 bases to trimming and J lost 0 bases, with 12 bases between them. Germline CDR1 is SGHRS and CDR2 is YFSETQ. CDR3 region: CASSLALRTTNTGELFF. The CDR3 region has the DNA TGCGCCAGCAGCTTGGCCCTTAGGACAACGAACACCGGGGAGCTGTTTTTT.

J is TRBJ2-7 and V is TRBV5-1; D gene unclear. CDR1 is SGHRS and CDR2 is YFSETQ in the germline V gene. V gave up 5 bases and J gave up 2 bases, with 14 bases separating them. CDR3 length: 14 amino acids. The CDR3 loop reads CASSMGRPTYEQYF. CDR3 nucleotides: TGCGCCAGCAGTATGGGCCGACCGACCTACGAGCAGTACTTC.

The J gene is TRBJ2-3, the V gene TRBV5-1, with 10 bases that match TRBD1. The CDR3 is made up of 16 amino acids. V gave up 0 bases and J gave up 6 bases; unmatched junction bases: 7. Germline assignment: CDR1 SGHRS and CDR2 YFSETQ. The CDR3 DNA reads as TGCGCCAGCAGCTTGGCCGTGACAGGGGGCAGGGATACGCAGTATTTT. Translation: CASSLAVTGGRDTQYF.

The CDR3 DNA reads TGTGCCAGCAGCCCTCAGGGGGCAGGTCAGCCCCAGCATTTT. It yields the protein CASSPQGAGQPQHF. This chain connects TRBV11-2 to TRBJ1-5; the match to TRBD1 covers 8 bases. The CDR3 sequence is 14 residues long. J gave up 6 bases and V 5 bases, and 6 bases lay outside the gene matches. Looked up from germline, CDR1 is SGHAT and CDR2 is FQNNGV.

This clone was counted a single time. The chain combines TRBV9 with TRBJ2-2; tentative D call: TRBD2 (5 bases). The CDR3 has 15 amino acids. The germline CDR1 and CDR2 sequences are SGDLS and YYNGEE. Trimming took off 0 bases at V and 9 bases at J, with 15 bases between the two ends. The CDR3 sequence: CASSVGEGRSRELFF. CDR3 sequence (DNA): TGTGCCAGCAGCGTAGGTGAGGGCCGGAGCCGGGAGCTGTTTTTT. Looking up the rest from reference TRBV9 and TRBJ2-2 gives the full variable domain: DSGVTQTPKHLITATGQRVTLRCSPRSGDLSVYWYQQSLDQGLQFLIQYYNGEERAKGNILERFSAQQFPDLHSELNLSSLELGDSALYFCASSVGEGRSRELFFGEGSRLTVL.

CDR3 region: CASSSKGQFTGELFF. Here the CDR3 DNA reads TGTGCCAGCAGCTCTAAGGGACAGTTCACCGGGGAGCTGTTTTTT. The genes are TRBV7-2 and TRBJ2-2; TRBD1 matches 7 bases. The CDR3 consists of 15 residues. CDR1 SGHTA and CDR2 FQGNSA come from the germline V gene. The V segment lost 4 bases and the J segment 4 bases; nucleotides outside the gene matches: 6.

The chain is built from TRBV5-8 and TRBJ2-3; D tentatively reads TRBD1 or TRBD2 (7 bases each). V dropped 2 bases and J dropped 4 bases, with 17 bases sitting between them. Germline CDR1 SGHTS, CDR2 YDEGEE. This CDR3 is 16 amino acids long. In DNA, the CDR3 is TGTGCCAGCAGCTTAGGCCAGGGGGGGCCGGCAGATACGCAGTATTTT. This translates into CASSLGQGGPADTQYF. Filled out from reference TRBV5-8 and TRBJ2-3, the complete variable domain reads EAGVTQSPTHLIKTRGQQATLRCSPISGHTSVYWYQQALGLGLQFLLWYDEGEERNRGNFPPRFSGRQFPNYSSELNVNALELEDSALYLCASSLGQGGPADTQYFGPGTRLTVL.

Regarding this clone: At one end the junction does not follow the germline gene, possibly because of a read error. The sample holds other DNA sequences that translate to the same CDR3. The chain combines TRBV5-1 with TRBJ2-1, with TRBD2 matching 7 bases. CDR1 is SGHRS and CDR2 is YFSETQ in the germline V gene. The CDR3 contains 15 residues. As DNA, the CDR3 is TGCGCCAGCAGTTTGGGGGGGAACTCCTACAATGAGCAGTTCTTC. It specifies CASSLGGNSYNEQFF.

The chain links TRBV27 to TRBJ2-7, with D maybe TRBD2 (6 bases). Germline CDR1 MNHEY, CDR2 SMNVEV (reference sequence). Trimming shortened V by 5 bases and J by 0 bases, and 11 bases separated the two germline ends. The CDR3 length is 14 residues. CDR3 protein: CASSPRGLSYEQYF. The CDR3 coding sequence is TGTGCCAGCAGTCCGCGGGGCCTCTCCTACGAGCAGTACTTC.